Sequencing of this T cell receptor beta chain was carried out in a study of cytomegalovirus exposure and HLA in healthy donors. CDR3 size: 14 residues. Trimming left V 2 bases short and J 3 bases short, with 10 bases between. Germline CDR1 SEHNR, CDR2 FQNEAQ (reference sequence). In the PCR, 60 Vbeta and 13 Jbeta primers were used. TCRdb's table, derived via immunoSEQ multiplex PCR, lists solely in-frame clones and lacks some. This sample yields about 160,000 clones, of which around 77% are seen a single time; roughly 1% belongs to the top ten. The specimen sequenced was PBMCs. The TCR originated in a woman aged 40 to 50 in good health and CMV-seronegative. The chain employs TRBV7-9 and TRBJ1-1, with D uncertain. Here the CDR3 DNA reads TGTGCCAGCAGCTTATTCCGGGTTCACACTGAAGCTTTCTTT. Its protein product is CASSLFRVHTEAFF.